A single TCR beta chain is shown here with its context. V lost 2 bases and J 3 bases, leaving 8 bases between the germline ends. The CDR3 consists of 15 residues. Looked up from germline, CDR1 is PRHDT and CDR2 is FYEKMQ (reference sequence). Method: immunoSEQ multiplex PCR; TCRdb's copy keeps in-frame clones and lacks some. The top ten clones hold roughly 5.1% of a sample with approximately 88,000 clones, roughly nine tenths of them seen once. The data belong to a study of T cell responses to AZD1222 COVID-19 vaccine. Analyses pooled second doses at about 4 or about 12 weeks. Sample: peripheral blood, taken 28 days after the second AZD1222 dose. This chain links TRBV13 with TRBJ2-6; D gene unclear. The receptor was derived from an adult who received the AZD1222 COVID-19 vaccine. The CDR3 sequence: CASSLNGDGANVLTF. The CDR3 nucleotides are TGTGCCAGCAGCTTAAATGGGGATGGGGCCAACGTCCTGACTTTC. The full variable domain, with the rest looked up from reference TRBV13 and TRBJ2-6, is AAGVIQSPRHLIKEKRETATLKCYPIPRHDTVYWYQQGPGQDPQFLISFYEKMQSDKGSIPDRFSAQQFSDYHSELNMSSLELGDSALYFCASSLNGDGANVLTFGAGSRLTVL.